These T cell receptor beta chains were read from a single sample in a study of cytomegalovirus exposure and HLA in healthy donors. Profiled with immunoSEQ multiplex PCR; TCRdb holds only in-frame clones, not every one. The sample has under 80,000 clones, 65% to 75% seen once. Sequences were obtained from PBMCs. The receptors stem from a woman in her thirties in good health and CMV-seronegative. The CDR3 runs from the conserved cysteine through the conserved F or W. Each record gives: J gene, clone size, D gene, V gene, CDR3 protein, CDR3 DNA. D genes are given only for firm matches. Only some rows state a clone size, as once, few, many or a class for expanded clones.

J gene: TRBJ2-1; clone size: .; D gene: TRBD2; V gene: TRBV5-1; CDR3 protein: CASSREISGRGNEQFF; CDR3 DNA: TGCGCCAGCAGCCGCGAAATTAGCGGGAGGGGCAATGAGCAGTTCTTC
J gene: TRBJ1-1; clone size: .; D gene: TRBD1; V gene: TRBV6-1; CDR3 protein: CASSSGQGEAEAFF; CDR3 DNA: TGTGCCAGCAGCTCGGGACAGGGGGAAGCTGAAGCTTTCTTT
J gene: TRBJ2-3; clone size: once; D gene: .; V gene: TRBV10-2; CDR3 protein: CASSDGSGTDTQYF; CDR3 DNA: TGCGCCAGCAGTGATGGGAGCGGCACAGATACGCAGTATTTT
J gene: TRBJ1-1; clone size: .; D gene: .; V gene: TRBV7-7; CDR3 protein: CASSPREGGEAFF; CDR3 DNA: TGTGCTAGCAGCCCGCGGGAGGGTGGTGAAGCTTTCTTT
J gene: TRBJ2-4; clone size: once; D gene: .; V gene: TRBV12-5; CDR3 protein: CASGPPGQISLAKNIQYF; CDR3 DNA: TGTGCTAGTGGTCCCCCCGGACAGATTTCTCTAGCCAAAAACATTCAGTACTTC
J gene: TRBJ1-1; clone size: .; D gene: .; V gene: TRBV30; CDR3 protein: CVLELFYTEAFF; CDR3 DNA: TGTGTTTTAGAGTTGTTTTACACTGAAGCTTTCTTT
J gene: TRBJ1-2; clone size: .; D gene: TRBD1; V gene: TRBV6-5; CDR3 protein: CASSYSTGQAHYGYTF; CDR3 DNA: TGTGCCAGCAGTTACTCGACGGGACAGGCCCATTATGGCTACACCTTC
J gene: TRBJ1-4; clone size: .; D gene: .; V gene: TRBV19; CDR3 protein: CASSIQGPFEKLFF; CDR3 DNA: TGTGCCAGTAGTATACAGGGTCCATTCGAAAAACTGTTTTTT
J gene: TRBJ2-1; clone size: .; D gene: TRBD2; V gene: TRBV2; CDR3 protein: CASSSSGEYNEQFF; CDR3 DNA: TGTGCCAGCAGTTCAAGCGGGGAATACAATGAGCAGTTCTTC
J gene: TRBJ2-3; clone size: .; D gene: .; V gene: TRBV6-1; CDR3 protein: CASSSSGPSTDTQYF; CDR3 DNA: TGTGCCAGCAGTTCATCAGGTCCTAGCACAGATACGCAGTATTTT
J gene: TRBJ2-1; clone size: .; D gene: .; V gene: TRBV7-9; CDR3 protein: CASIRPGYRGQFF; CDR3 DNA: TGTGCCAGCATCCGACCGGGGTATCGCGGGCAGTTCTTC
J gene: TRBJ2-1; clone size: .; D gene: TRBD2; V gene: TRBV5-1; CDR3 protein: CASSLAAGLAGRYEQFF; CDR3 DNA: TGCGCCAGCAGCTTGGCCGCGGGACTAGCGGGAAGGTATGAGCAGTTCTTC
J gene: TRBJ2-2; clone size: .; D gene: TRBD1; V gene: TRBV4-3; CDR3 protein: CASSQELPGQAGGELFF; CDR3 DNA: TGCGCCAGCAGCCAGGAACTACCGGGACAGGCGGGCGGGGAGCTGTTTTTT
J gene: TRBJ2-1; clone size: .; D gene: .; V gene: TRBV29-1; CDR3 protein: CSVAFLNEQFF; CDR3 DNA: TGCAGCGTTGCCTTTCTCAATGAGCAGTTCTTC
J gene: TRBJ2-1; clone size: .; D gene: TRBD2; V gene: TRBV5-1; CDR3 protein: CASVPWASGSNEQFF; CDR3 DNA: TGCGCCAGCGTGCCTTGGGCTAGCGGGAGCAATGAGCAGTTCTTC
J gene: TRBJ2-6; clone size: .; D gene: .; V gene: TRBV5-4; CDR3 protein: CASSPEDNVLTF; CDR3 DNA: TGTGCCAGCAGCCCGGAGGACAACGTCCTGACTTTC
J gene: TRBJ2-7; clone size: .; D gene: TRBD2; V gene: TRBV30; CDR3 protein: CAWSVGGGNGEQYF; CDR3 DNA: TGTGCCTGGAGTGTTGGGGGGGGGAACGGCGAGCAGTACTTC
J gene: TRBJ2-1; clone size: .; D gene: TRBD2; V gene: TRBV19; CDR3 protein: CASSMGAGGRAEEQFF; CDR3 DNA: TGTGCCAGTAGTATGGGGGCGGGAGGGCGAGCTGAGGAGCAGTTCTTC
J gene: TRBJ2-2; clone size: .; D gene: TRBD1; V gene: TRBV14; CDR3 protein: CASSRDRANTGELFF; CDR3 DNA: TGTGCCAGCAGCCGGGACAGGGCGAACACCGGGGAGCTGTTTTTT
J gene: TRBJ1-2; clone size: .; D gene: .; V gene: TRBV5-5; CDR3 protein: CASSLRTDLWYGYTF; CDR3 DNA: TGTGCCAGCAGCTTGCGGACAGACCTTTGGTATGGCTACACCTTC
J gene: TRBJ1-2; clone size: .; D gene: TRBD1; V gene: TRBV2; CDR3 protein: CASSGTGKSNGYTF; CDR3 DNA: TGTGCCAGCAGCGGGACAGGAAAATCGAATGGCTACACCTTC
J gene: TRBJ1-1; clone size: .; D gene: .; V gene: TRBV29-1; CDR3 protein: CSVDRADTEAFF; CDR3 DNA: TGCAGCGTTGACAGGGCGGACACTGAAGCTTTCTTT
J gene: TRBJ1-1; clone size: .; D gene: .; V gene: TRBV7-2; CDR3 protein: CASSFTSSAEAFF; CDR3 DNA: TGTGCCAGCAGCTTTACAAGTTCTGCTGAAGCTTTCTTT
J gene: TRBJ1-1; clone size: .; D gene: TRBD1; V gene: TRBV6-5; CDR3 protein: CASSLGRDRLSEAFF; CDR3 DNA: TGTGCCAGCAGTCTAGGTAGGGACAGGCTTAGTGAAGCTTTCTTT
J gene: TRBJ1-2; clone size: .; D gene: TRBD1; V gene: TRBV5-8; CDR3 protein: CASRLTGLLGYTF; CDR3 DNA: TGTGCCAGCAGACTGACAGGGCTACTCGGCTACACCTTC
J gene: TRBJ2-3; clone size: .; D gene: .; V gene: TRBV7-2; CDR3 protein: CASSLGVRGDTQYF; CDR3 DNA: TGTGCCAGCAGCTTAGGAGTACGCGGAGATACGCAGTATTTT
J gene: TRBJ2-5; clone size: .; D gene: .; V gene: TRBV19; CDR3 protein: CASTLGGAPQETQYF; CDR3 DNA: TGTGCCAGTACCCTCGGCGGCGCCCCCCAAGAGACCCAGTACTTC
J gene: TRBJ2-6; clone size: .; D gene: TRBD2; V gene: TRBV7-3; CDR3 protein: CASSITGGSGANVLTF; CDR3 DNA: TGTGCCAGCAGCATAACGGGCGGGAGCGGGGCCAACGTCCTGACTTTC
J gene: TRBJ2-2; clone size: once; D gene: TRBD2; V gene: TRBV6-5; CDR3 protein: CASTLAGVNTGELFF; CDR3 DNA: TGTGCCAGCACTTTAGCGGGAGTGAACACCGGGGAGCTGTTTTTT
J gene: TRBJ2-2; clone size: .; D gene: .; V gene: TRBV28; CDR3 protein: CASSFEDWRSNTGELFF; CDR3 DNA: TGTGCCAGCAGTTTTGAGGACTGGAGGTCCAACACCGGGGAGCTGTTTTTT
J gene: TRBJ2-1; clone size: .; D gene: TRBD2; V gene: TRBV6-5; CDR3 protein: CASSLLAGVMNEQFF; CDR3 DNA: TGTGCCAGCAGTCTCCTAGCGGGAGTGATGAATGAGCAGTTCTTC
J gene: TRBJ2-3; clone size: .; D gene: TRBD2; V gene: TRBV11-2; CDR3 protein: CASSLDGIRLAGPSTDTQYF; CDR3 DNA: TGTGCCAGCAGCTTAGACGGAATTCGACTAGCGGGTCCCAGCACAGATACGCAGTATTTT
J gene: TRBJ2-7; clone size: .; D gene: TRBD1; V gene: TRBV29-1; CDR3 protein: CSASDRTYEQYF; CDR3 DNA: TGCAGCGCCTCGGACAGGACCTACGAGCAGTACTTC
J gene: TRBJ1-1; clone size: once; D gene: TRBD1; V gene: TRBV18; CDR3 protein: CASSPLRTGGAWDTEAFF; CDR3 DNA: TGTGCCAGCTCACCACTCCGAACAGGGGGCGCATGGGACACTGAAGCTTTCTTT
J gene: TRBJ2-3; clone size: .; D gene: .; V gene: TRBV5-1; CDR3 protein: CASSLSTSTDTQYF; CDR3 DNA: TGCGCCAGCAGCCTTTCTACTAGCACAGATACGCAGTATTTT
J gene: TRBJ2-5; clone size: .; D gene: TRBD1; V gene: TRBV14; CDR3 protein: CASSQEQGAWETQYF; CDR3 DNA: TGTGCCAGCAGCCAAGAGCAGGGGGCATGGGAGACCCAGTACTTC
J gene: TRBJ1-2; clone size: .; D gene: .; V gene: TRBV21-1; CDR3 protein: CASSHRDRGRGGGYTF; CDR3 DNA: TGTGCCAGCAGCCACCGGGACAGGGGGCGCGGCGGTGGCTACACCTTC
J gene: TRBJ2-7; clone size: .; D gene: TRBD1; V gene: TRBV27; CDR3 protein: CAKLDRDRHEQYF; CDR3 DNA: TGTGCCAAATTGGACAGGGATCGTCACGAGCAGTACTTC
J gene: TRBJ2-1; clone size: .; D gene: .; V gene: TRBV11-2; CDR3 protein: CASSLVGQLNEQFF; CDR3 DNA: TGTGCCAGCAGCTTAGTAGGACAGCTAAATGAGCAGTTCTTC
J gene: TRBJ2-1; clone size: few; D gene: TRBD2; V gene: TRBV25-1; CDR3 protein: CASSEASGRYNEQFF; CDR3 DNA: TGTGCCAGCAGTGAGGCGAGCGGGAGGTACAATGAGCAGTTCTTC
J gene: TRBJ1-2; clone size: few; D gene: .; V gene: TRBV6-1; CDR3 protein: CASSEIHTDYGYTF; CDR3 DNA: TGTGCCAGCAGTGAAATACATACCGACTATGGCTACACCTTC
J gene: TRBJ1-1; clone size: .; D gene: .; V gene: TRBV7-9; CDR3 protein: CATKTGSKTGTNTEAFF; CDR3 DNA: TGTGCCACCAAAACGGGATCCAAAACAGGGACGAACACTGAAGCTTTCTTT
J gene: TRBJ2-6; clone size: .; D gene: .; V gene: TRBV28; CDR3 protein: CASSLQGRLSGANVLTF; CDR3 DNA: TGTGCCAGCAGTTTACAGGGGCGCCTATCTGGGGCCAACGTCCTGACTTTC
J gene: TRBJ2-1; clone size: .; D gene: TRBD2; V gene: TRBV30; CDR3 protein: CAWSAGTSSSNEQFF; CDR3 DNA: TGTGCCTGGAGTGCCGGGACTAGTAGTTCCAATGAGCAGTTCTTC
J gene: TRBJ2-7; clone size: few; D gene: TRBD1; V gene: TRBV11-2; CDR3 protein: CASSPLGRTGGYEQYF; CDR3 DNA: TGTGCCAGCAGCCCATTGGGGCGGACAGGGGGCTACGAGCAGTACTTC
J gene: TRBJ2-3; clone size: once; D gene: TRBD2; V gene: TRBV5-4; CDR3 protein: CASSLGGAGGRDTQYF; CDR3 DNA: TGTGCCAGCAGCTTGGGGGGGGCGGGAGGTCGAGATACGCAGTATTTT
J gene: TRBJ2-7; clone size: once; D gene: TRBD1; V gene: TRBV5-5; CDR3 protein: CASSLRDRGQTYEQYF; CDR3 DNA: TGTGCCAGCAGCTTGAGGGACAGGGGCCAAACCTACGAGCAGTACTTC
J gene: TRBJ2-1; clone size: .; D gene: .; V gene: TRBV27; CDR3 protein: CASSFSNEQFF; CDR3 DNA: TGTGCCAGCAGTTTCTCCAATGAGCAGTTCTTC
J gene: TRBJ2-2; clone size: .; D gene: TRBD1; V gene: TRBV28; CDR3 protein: CASRTGNTGELFF; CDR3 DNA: TGTGCCAGCCGGACAGGGAACACCGGGGAGCTGTTTTTT
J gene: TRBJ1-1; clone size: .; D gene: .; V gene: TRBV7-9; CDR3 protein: CASSLGAGVNTEAFF; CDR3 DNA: TGTGCCAGCAGCTTAGGGGCAGGGGTGAACACTGAAGCTTTCTTT
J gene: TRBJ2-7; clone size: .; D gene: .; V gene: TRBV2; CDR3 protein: CASMGQPLSFSQYF; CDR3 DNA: TGTGCCAGCATGGGGCAGCCCCTATCGTTCTCGCAGTACTTC
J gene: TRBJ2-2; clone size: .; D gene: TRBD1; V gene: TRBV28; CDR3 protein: CASSYSGTANTGELFF; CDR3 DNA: TGTGCCAGCAGTTACTCCGGGACAGCTAACACCGGGGAGCTGTTTTTT
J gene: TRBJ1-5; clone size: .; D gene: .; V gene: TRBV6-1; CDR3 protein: CASRGPAGQPQHF; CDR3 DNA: TGTGCCAGCAGGGGTCCCGCGGGACAGCCCCAGCATTTT
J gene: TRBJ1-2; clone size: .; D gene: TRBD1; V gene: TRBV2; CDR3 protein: CASWGDRLTSNYGYTF; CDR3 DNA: TGTGCCAGCTGGGGGGACAGGCTGACTTCGAACTATGGCTACACCTTC
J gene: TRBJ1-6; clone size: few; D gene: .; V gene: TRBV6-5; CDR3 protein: CASSYSRGNSPLHF; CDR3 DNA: TGTGCCAGCAGTTACTCGAGGGGGAATTCACCCCTCCACTTT
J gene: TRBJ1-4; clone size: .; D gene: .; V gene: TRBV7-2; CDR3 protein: CASSSGVYVTNEKLFF; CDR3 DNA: TGTGCCAGCAGTTCAGGGGTTTACGTGACTAATGAAAAACTGTTTTTT
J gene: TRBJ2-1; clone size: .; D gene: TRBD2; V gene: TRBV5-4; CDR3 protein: CASSATSVSYNEQFF; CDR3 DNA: TGTGCCAGCAGCGCAACTAGCGTCTCCTACAATGAGCAGTTCTTC
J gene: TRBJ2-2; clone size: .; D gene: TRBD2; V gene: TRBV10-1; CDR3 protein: CASQGLGYTGELFF; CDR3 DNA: TGCGCCAGTCAGGGACTAGGGTACACCGGGGAGCTGTTTTTT
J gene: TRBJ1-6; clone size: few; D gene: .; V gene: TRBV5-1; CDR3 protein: CASSDPGKSNSPLHF; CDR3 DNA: TGCGCCAGCAGCGACCCGGGGAAGTCTAATTCACCCCTCCACTTT
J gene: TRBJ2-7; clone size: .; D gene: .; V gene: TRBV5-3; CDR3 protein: CARSLGPLVYPPTYEQYF; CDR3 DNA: TGTGCCAGAAGCTTGGGGCCTCTAGTGTATCCGCCTACCTACGAGCAGTACTTC